This TCR beta chain is drawn from a study of Ad26.COV2.S vaccination and SARS-CoV-2 variants. Broader study findings: In vaccinated individuals, spike-specific CD8+ and CD4+ T cell responses reportedly displayed substantial breadth.

Only in-frame clones appear in the TCRdb table, and some are missing; sequencing was by immunoSEQ multiplex PCR. The data show some 420,000 clones, approximately 88% seen once. Between the trimmed V and J ends, which lost 1 base and 7 bases, there was a span of 8 bases. This CDR3 contains 13 residues. Only one count was recorded for this clone. What it recognizes is unknown. Other DNA sequences in this sample translate to the same CDR3. Noted treatment: over 15 received Ad26.COV2.S at low or high dose, single or two shots; several received placebo; per-sample allocation not given. After the first vaccine or placebo injection, samples were drawn on day 63.

The sample in question was peripheral blood, obtained in a trial of Ad26.COV2.S vaccine versus placebo. This clonotype originated in a person between 18 and 65 years old who received the Ad26.COV2.S COVID-19 vaccine or a placebo. J is TRBJ2-1 and V is TRBV12-3 or TRBV12-4; a weak D match, TRBD1 (5 bases). CDR3: CASSLGRANEQFF. The CDR3, as DNA: TGTGCCAGCAGTTTAGGCAGGGCGAATGAGCAGTTCTTC.